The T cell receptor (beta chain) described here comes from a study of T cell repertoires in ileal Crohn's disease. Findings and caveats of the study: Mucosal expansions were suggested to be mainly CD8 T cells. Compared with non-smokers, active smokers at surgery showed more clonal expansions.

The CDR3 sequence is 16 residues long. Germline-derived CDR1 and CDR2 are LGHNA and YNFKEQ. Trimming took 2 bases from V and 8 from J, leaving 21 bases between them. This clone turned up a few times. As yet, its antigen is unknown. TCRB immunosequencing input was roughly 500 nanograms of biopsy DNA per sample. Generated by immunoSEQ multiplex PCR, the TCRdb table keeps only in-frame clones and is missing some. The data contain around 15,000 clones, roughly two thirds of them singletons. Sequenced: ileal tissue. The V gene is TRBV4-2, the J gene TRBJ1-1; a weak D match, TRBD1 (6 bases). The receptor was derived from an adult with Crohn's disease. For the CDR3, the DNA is TGTGCCAGCAGCCAACATCAGGGGAGACAGGCTCGAGAAGCTTTCTTT. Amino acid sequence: CASSQHQGRQAREAFF.